A selection of T cell receptor beta chains follows, all from one sample in a study of blood T cell repertoires in COVID-19. Some clones are missing from TCRdb's copy, which holds only in-frame ones; the method was immunoSEQ multiplex PCR. The repertoire holds 200,000 to 250,000 clones, with around 85% as singletons. The sequencing input was peripheral blood. These receptors all come from a man between 60 and 70 years old with acute or convalescent COVID-19. The CDR3 runs from the conserved cysteine through the conserved F or W. D genes are given only for firm matches. Clone size appears in some rows only: once, few, many, or a class for an expanded clone.

>NA|NA|TRBV12-3/TRBV12-4|TRBJ2-4
TGTGCCAGCAGTTGGGACATCGGCATTCAGTACTTC
CASSWDIGIQYF
>NA|TRBD1|TRBV19|TRBJ2-7
TGTGCCAGTAGTATTTCCAGACAGGGCTCCTACGAGCAGTACTTC
CASSISRQGSYEQYF
>NA|TRBD2|TRBV7-3|TRBJ2-1
TGTGCCAGCAGCTTAAGTACCCCGACTAGCGGTCACAATGAGCAGTTCTTC
CASSLSTPTSGHNEQFF
>NA|TRBD2|TRBV7-8|TRBJ2-3
TGTGCCAGCAGCTTGGGGACTAGCGGGATTCTCGCAGATACGCAGTATTTT
CASSLGTSGILADTQYF
>NA|NA|TRBV19|TRBJ2-5
TGTGCCAGTACCCAACGGGGGATCGGCGAGACCCAGTACTTC
CASTQRGIGETQYF
>NA|NA|TRBV27|TRBJ2-3
TGTGCCAGCAGTCCAAGACAGGCCGCAGATACGCAGTATTTT
CASSPRQAADTQYF
>once|TRBD2|TRBV27|TRBJ2-7
TGTGCCAGCAGTTACGGACTAGCGGGAGGAATCGAGCAGTACTTC
CASSYGLAGGIEQYF
>NA|TRBD1|TRBV3-1/TRBV3-2|TRBJ1-6
TGTGCCAGCAGCCCGCTCACAGGGGGAATTTGGGCCCTCCACTTT
CASSPLTGGIWALHF
>NA|NA|TRBV30|TRBJ1-3
TGTGCCTGGAGTCAACCCATTACAGTAGCTGGAAACACCATATATTTT
CAWSQPITVAGNTIYF
>once|NA|TRBV6-1|TRBJ2-7
TGTGCCAGCAGTGAGCAGGGGCACGAGCAGTACTTC
CASSEQGHEQYF
>NA|NA|TRBV6-5|TRBJ1-6
TGTGCCAGCAGCCCCTCCGGGGGGAATTCACCCCTCCACTTT
CASSPSGGNSPLHF
>NA|NA|TRBV29-1|TRBJ1-5
TGCAGCGTTACCGGGGGTGGGGATCAGCCCCAGCATTTT
CSVTGGGDQPQHF
>NA|TRBD1|TRBV28|TRBJ1-4
TGTGCCAGCAGTAGACAGGGGGCCTGGACTAATGAAAAACTGTTTTTT
CASSRQGAWTNEKLFF
>NA|NA|TRBV4-1|TRBJ1-4
TGCGCCAGCAGCCAAGTGGGGGGGGGAACTAATGAAAAACTGTTTTTT
CASSQVGGGTNEKLFF
>NA|TRBD1|TRBV4-2|TRBJ1-5
TGTGCCAGCAGCCAAGTGGCCCGGACAGGGCAGATGGGTCAGCCCCAGCATTTT
CASSQVARTGQMGQPQHF
>NA|TRBD2|TRBV6-2/TRBV6-3|TRBJ2-1
TGTGCCAGCAGTTCTCCATTGACTAGCGGAGGTTACAATGAGCAGTTCTTC
CASSSPLTSGGYNEQFF
>NA|NA|TRBV30|TRBJ2-4
TGTGCCTGGAGTGGGGCCTCCTGGAGGGCCAAAAACATTCAGTACTTC
CAWSGASWRAKNIQYF
>NA|NA|TRBV10-3|TRBJ1-1
TGTGCCACCGGACAGAACATGAACACTGAAGCTTTCTTT
CATGQNMNTEAFF
>NA|NA|TRBV11-3|TRBJ2-1
TGTGCCAGCAGCTTTCATCAGGGTCTAATAAATGAGCAGTTCTTC
CASSFHQGLINEQFF
>NA|TRBD1|TRBV5-1|TRBJ1-2
TGCGCCAGCAGCTTGGAACAGGGGAAAGGCTACACCTTC
CASSLEQGKGYTF
>NA|TRBD2|TRBV7-2|TRBJ2-3
TGTGCCAGCAGCTTAGTTCCGGGACTAGCGGGAACAGATACGCAGTATTTT
CASSLVPGLAGTDTQYF
>NA|NA|TRBV7-9|TRBJ1-6
TGTGCCAGCAGCTTAATGGCTGACTTCGGTTCACCCCTCCACTTT
CASSLMADFGSPLHF
>NA|NA|TRBV30|TRBJ1-5
TGTGCCTGGAACGGAGGAGGGAGAAATCAGCCCCAGCATTTT
CAWNGGGRNQPQHF
>few|TRBD1|TRBV4-3|TRBJ2-7
TGCGCCAGCAGCCAAGATCTAACCGGACAGGGTGGCTACGAGCAGTACTTC
CASSQDLTGQGGYEQYF
>NA|NA|TRBV19|TRBJ1-1
TGTGCCAGTAGTATAGAAGGAGACCGTCGGCTTAGGGCTTTCTTT
CASSIEGDRRLRAFF
>once|TRBD1|TRBV9|TRBJ1-1
TGTGCCAGCAGCGTAGGCGTAGGACAGGGGAACACTGAAGCTTTCTTT
CASSVGVGQGNTEAFF
>NA|NA|TRBV4-3|TRBJ2-2
TGCGCCAGCAGCCCGGGTAGCGTGAACACCGGGGAGCTGTTTTTT
CASSPGSVNTGELFF
>NA|TRBD1|TRBV7-9|TRBJ2-7
TGTGCCAGCAGCTCTTTTTCGCTTAGGACAGGGGGCTACGAGCAGTACTTC
CASSSFSLRTGGYEQYF
>NA|NA|TRBV6-2/TRBV6-3|TRBJ2-3
TGTGCCAGCAGTTACCCCATAATAGCGGATAGCACAGATACGCAGTATTTT
CASSYPIIADSTDTQYF
>NA|NA|TRBV7-9|TRBJ1-5
TGTGCCAGCAGCTTAGAAGGGGTGGAACAGCCCCAGCATTTT
CASSLEGVEQPQHF
>NA|NA|TRBV5-6|TRBJ1-4
TGTGCCAGCAGCTCCGGGGCTAATGAAAAACTGTTTTTT
CASSSGANEKLFF
>NA|TRBD1|TRBV7-8|TRBJ1-5
TGTGCCAGCAGCTATACAGGGGGATGGAGCAATCAGCCCCAGCATTTT
CASSYTGGWSNQPQHF
>NA|NA|TRBV6-5|TRBJ2-7
TGTGCCAGCAGTTACGGGGCTCGGCCAGGGCTCGAGCAGTACTTC
CASSYGARPGLEQYF
>few|TRBD1|TRBV6-6|TRBJ1-1
TGTGCCAGCAGTTACTCAGGGGACAGGGGCAGGACTGAAGCTTTCTTT
CASSYSGDRGRTEAFF
>NA|TRBD2|TRBV7-6|TRBJ2-2
TGTGCCAGCAGCTTTTCGACTAGCGGGATCACCGGGGAGCTGTTTTTT
CASSFSTSGITGELFF
>many|NA|TRBV11-2|TRBJ2-4
TGTGCCAGCAGCTTAGATCCGGGAATAACCAAAAACATTCAGTACTTC
CASSLDPGITKNIQYF
>NA|NA|TRBV6-5|TRBJ2-7
TGTGCCAGCAGTTTTCGGGTTACGACCTACGAGCAGTACTTC
CASSFRVTTYEQYF
>NA|TRBD1|TRBV7-2|TRBJ2-2
TGTGCCAGCAGGACAGGGGGCATGGGAAACACCGGGGAGCTGTTTTTT
CASRTGGMGNTGELFF
>NA|NA|TRBV6-6|TRBJ2-1
TGTGCCAGCACGGGCTCCCCAATCGGGAAGTTCTTC
CASTGSPIGKFF
>NA|NA|TRBV6-6|TRBJ2-7
TGTGCCAGCAGTCCGAACAGGTACGAGCAGTACTTC
CASSPNRYEQYF
>few|TRBD1|TRBV15|TRBJ1-5
TGTGCCACCAGCAGGGACAGGGTACGTCAGCCCCAGCATTTT
CATSRDRVRQPQHF
>once|NA|TRBV28|TRBJ2-2
TGTGCCAGCAGTTTATACGCTATATCCCCCGGGGAGCTGTTTTTT
CASSLYAISPGELFF
>NA|NA|TRBV4-3|TRBJ1-2
TGCGCCAGCAGCCAAGTTGCAGACCCTAGCTATGGCTACACCTTC
CASSQVADPSYGYTF
>once|TRBD2|TRBV6-5|TRBJ2-7
TGTGCCGCCCGGCTAGCGGGAAACTACGAGCAGTACTTC
CAARLAGNYEQYF
>NA|TRBD2|TRBV6-2/TRBV6-3|TRBJ2-1
TGTGCCAGCAGTCGACACCTAGCGGTAGCCTACAATGAGCAGTTCTTC
CASSRHLAVAYNEQFF
>once|NA|TRBV5-1|TRBJ1-1
TGCGCCAGCAGCTTGGGTTGGGGGAGGCCAGGGAGGAACACTGAAGCTTTCTTT
CASSLGWGRPGRNTEAFF
>once|NA|TRBV15|TRBJ1-1
TGTGCCACCAGCAGAGATCGCAGGGCCACTGAAGCTTTCTTT
CATSRDRRATEAFF
>NA|TRBD1|TRBV3-1/TRBV3-2|TRBJ2-1
TGTGCCTCAGGGGGCTACAATGAGCAGTTCTTC
CASGGYNEQFF
>NA|TRBD2|TRBV5-1|TRBJ2-5
TGCGCCAGCAGCTCCCCTCGACTGAGTAGGGAGGGGTACCAAGAGACCCAGTACTTC
CASSSPRLSREGYQETQYF
>NA|TRBD1|TRBV5-1|TRBJ1-1
TGCGCCAGCAGCTCGGGACAGGGGAGGGAGTTTGGGGCTTTCTTT
CASSSGQGREFGAFF
>NA|NA|TRBV6-5|TRBJ2-7
TGTGCCAGTACGAAGACAGACCCCTATGACTACGAGCAGTACTTC
CASTKTDPYDYEQYF
>NA|TRBD2|TRBV7-9|TRBJ2-7
TGTGCCAGCAGCTTAGATCTAGCGGGAGTCGAGCAGTACTTC
CASSLDLAGVEQYF
>NA|TRBD1|TRBV4-3|TRBJ1-5
TGCGCCAGCAGCCCGGGACAGGGGGTCCAGCCCCAGCATTTT
CASSPGQGVQPQHF
>NA|TRBD1|TRBV18|TRBJ2-7
TGTGCCAGCTCACCGGGGACAGGGGGCTCCTACGAGCAGTACTTC
CASSPGTGGSYEQYF
>NA|TRBD1|TRBV5-1|TRBJ1-4
TGCGCCAGCAGCTCCGTCAGGGGGCCGGAGAGTGAAAAACTGTTTTTT
CASSSVRGPESEKLFF
>NA|TRBD2|TRBV7-9|TRBJ2-1
TGTGCCAGCAGCTTAGGGGCTCTGCTAGCGGGACTCTACAATGAGCAGTTCTTC
CASSLGALLAGLYNEQFF
>few|TRBD1|TRBV28|TRBJ1-4
TGTGCCAGCAGTCCCAGGACAGGGGTGCCTAAAAATGAAAAACTGTTTTTT
CASSPRTGVPKNEKLFF
>NA|TRBD2|TRBV7-2|TRBJ2-7
TGTGCCAGCGGGGGGGCTAGCGGGACATACGAGCAGTACTTC
CASGGASGTYEQYF
>NA|TRBD2|TRBV27|TRBJ2-7
TGTGCCAGCAGTCCGCCGGGACTAGCGGGCTCCTACGAGCAGTACTTC
CASSPPGLAGSYEQYF
>NA|TRBD1|TRBV7-8|TRBJ1-1
TGTGCCAGCAGCTTAAGGGGGCCCACTGAAGCTTTCTTT
CASSLRGPTEAFF